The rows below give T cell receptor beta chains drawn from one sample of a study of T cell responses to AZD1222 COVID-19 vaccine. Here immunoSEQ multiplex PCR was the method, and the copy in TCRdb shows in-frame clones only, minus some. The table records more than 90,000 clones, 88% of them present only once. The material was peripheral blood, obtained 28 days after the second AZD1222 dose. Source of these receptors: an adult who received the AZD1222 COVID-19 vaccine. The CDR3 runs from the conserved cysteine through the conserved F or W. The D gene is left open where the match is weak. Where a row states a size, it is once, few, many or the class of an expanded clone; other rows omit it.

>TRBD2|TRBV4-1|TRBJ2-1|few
TGCGCCAGCAGCCCAATGGGACTAGCGGGAGACAATCTCTACAATGAGCAGTTCTTC
CASSPMGLAGDNLYNEQFF
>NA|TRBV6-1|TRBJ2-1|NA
TGTGCCAGCAGTGAAGGATACAATGAGCAGTTCTTC
CASSEGYNEQFF
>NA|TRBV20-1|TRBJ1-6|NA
TGCAGTGCTAGTCCGGGACAATATAATTCACCCCTCCACTTT
CSASPGQYNSPLHF
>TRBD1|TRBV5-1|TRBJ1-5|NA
TGCGCCAGCAGTCAGAACACAGGGGGCAATCAGCCCCAGCATTTT
CASSQNTGGNQPQHF
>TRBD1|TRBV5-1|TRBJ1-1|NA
TGCGCCAGCAGCGCCGGGACAGGGAACACTGAAGCTTTCTTT
CASSAGTGNTEAFF
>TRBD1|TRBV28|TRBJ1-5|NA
TGTGCCAGCAAACTGGACAGGGAGGAGGGTCAGCCCCAGCATTTT
CASKLDREEGQPQHF
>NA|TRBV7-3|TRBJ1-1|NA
TGTGCCAGCAGCCCAGGGACGGGAATCACTGAAGCTTTCTTT
CASSPGTGITEAFF
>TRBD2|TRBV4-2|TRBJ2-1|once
TGTGCCAGCAGCCATCCCACTAGCGGGGGGTCCTACAATGAGCAGTTCTTC
CASSHPTSGGSYNEQFF
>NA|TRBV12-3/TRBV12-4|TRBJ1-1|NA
TGTGCCAGCATCACCCGATTGAAGGCTGAAGCTTTCTTT
CASITRLKAEAFF
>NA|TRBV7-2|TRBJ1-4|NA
TGTGCCAGCAGCCGCCTCTCAGGTTCAGAAAAACTGTTTTTT
CASSRLSGSEKLFF
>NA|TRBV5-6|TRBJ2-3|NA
TGTGCCAGCAGCTTGGACAGTGCTAGCACAGATACGCAGTATTTT
CASSLDSASTDTQYF
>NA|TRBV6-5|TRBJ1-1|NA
TGTGCCAGCAGTTTGGCTGGAATGAACACTGAAGCTTTCTTT
CASSLAGMNTEAFF
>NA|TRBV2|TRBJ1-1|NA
TGTGCCAGCAGTGACCCCCTCAGGGAGCGGAACACTGAAGCTTTCTTT
CASSDPLRERNTEAFF
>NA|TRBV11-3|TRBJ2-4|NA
TGTGCCAGCAGCTCCGGGACTGAGGACATTCAGTACTTC
CASSSGTEDIQYF
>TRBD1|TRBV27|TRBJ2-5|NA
TGTGCCAGCAGTTTGGTCTATCCGGGACAGGGCCAAGAGACCCAGTACTTC
CASSLVYPGQGQETQYF
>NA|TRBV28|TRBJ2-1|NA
TGTGCCAGCAGTTTCTTCAGGGGTGAGCAGTTCTTC
CASSFFRGEQFF
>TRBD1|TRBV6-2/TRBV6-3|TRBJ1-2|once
TGTGCCAGCAGCACAGGGGGCTATGGCTACACCTTC
CASSTGGYGYTF
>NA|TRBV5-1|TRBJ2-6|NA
TGCGCCAGCAGCTTGCGGACAGATCTATCTGGGGCCAACGTCCTGACTTTC
CASSLRTDLSGANVLTF